The source of this TCR beta chain is a study of control samples from healthy donors and cancer patients. The CDR3 sequence is 13 residues long. Germline assignment: CDR1 SGHVS and CDR2 FQNEAQ. Trimming took 3 bases from V and 6 from J, leaving 12 bases between them. Measured with immunoSEQ multiplex PCR; TCRdb has only the in-frame clones, and not every one. This sample has around 19,000 clones; roughly 80% occur once, and the top ten carry under 30%. What was sequenced was PBMCs. This TCR derives from a man older than 75 with head and neck cancer. The V and J genes are TRBV7-8 and TRBJ2-7; D might be TRBD1 (5 bases). DNA of the CDR3: TGTGCCAGCAGCTTCCTCAGGGAATCCGAGCAGTACTTC. Encoded protein: CASSFLRESEQYF.